The 8 T cell receptor beta chains below all came from one sample that was sequenced in a study of blood T cell repertoires in COVID-19. The method was immunoSEQ multiplex PCR; TCRdb's version includes in-frame clones alone and lacks a portion of them. The table includes roughly 150,000 clones, more than 65% detected once. Sequencing was performed on peripheral blood. The source of these receptors is a woman in her fifties or sixties with acute or convalescent COVID-19.

V and J are TRBV19 and TRBJ1-2; a possible D gene is TRBD1 (6 bases). The CDR3 totals 11 residues. Looked up from germline, CDR1 is LNHDA and CDR2 is SQIVND (reference sequence). Deletions cut 9 bases from V and 4 bases from J, with 9 bases between. CDR3 region: CASGQSYGYTF. DNA for the CDR3: TGTGCCAGCGGACAGTCCTATGGCTACACCTTC.

The chain couples TRBV7-2 to TRBJ1-2, with D hard to call. Germline V gene lookup returns CDR1 SGHTA and CDR2 FQGNSA. V lost 0 bases, J lost 6 bases, and 11 bases lay in between. The CDR3 length is 14 residues. CDR3 in DNA: TGTGCCAGCAGCTTAGCCGGGTCCGGGAATGGCTACACCTTC. This sequence encodes CASSLAGSGNGYTF. Full variable domain (outside the CDR3, taken from reference TRBV7-2 and TRBJ1-2): GAGVSQSPSNKVTEKGKDVELRCDPISGHTALYWYRQSLGQGLEFLIYFQGNSAPDKSGLPSDRFSAERTGGSVSTLTIQRTQQEDSAVYLCASSLAGSGNGYTFGSGTRLTVV.

The chain carries TRBV5-1 and TRBJ2-2, with D perhaps TRBD2 (5 bases). Looked up from germline, CDR1 is SGHRS and CDR2 is YFSETQ. Trimming left V 4 bases short and J 6 bases short, with 16 bases between. The CDR3 runs to 15 residues. The chain's CDR3 is CASSPPAVSAGELFF. The CDR3 nucleotides are TGCGCCAGCAGCCCCCCAGCGGTTAGCGCCGGGGAGCTGTTTTTT.

The chain has TRBV20-1 and TRBJ1-1; D possibly corresponds to TRBD1 (5 bases). Germline V CDR1 and CDR2: DFQATT, SNEGSKA (reference sequence). The CDR3 contains 11 residues. Between the trimmed V and J ends, which lost 5 bases and 8 bases, there was a span of 12 bases. CDR3 sequence (DNA): TGCAGTGCTTTCGGGGGGTTAGAAGCTTTCTTT. Protein product: CSAFGGLEAFF.

The chain carries TRBV7-9 and TRBJ2-2, with 8 bases fitting TRBD1. The CDR3 totals 16 residues. Trimming removed 3 bases from V and 4 bases from J; junction bases left unmatched: 7. Per the germline V gene, CDR1 is SEHNR and CDR2 is FQNEAQ (reference sequence). The chain's CDR3 is CASSFSGGAGTGELFF. The CDR3 DNA is TGTGCCAGCAGCTTTTCAGGGGGCGCGGGCACCGGGGAGCTGTTTTTT.

The chain joins TRBV5-1 to TRBJ2-7; the match to TRBD2 covers 7 bases. The V and J ends lost 1 base and 0 bases, in that order; junction bases with no gene match: 7. Germline CDR1 SGHRS, CDR2 YFSETQ. The CDR3 runs 16 residues. The CDR3 reads CASSLLLRESSYEQYF. In DNA form, the CDR3 reads TGCGCCAGCAGCTTGTTGTTGCGGGAGAGCTCCTACGAGCAGTACTTC.

This chain uses TRBV30 with TRBJ2-2; no definite D call. The germline V gene has CDR1 GTSNPN and CDR2 SVGIG (reference sequence). Trimming left V 4 bases short and J 1 base short, with 7 bases between. The CDR3 covers 13 residues. The CDR3 DNA is TGTGCCTGGATCCCCGTGAACACCGGGGAGCTGTTTTTT. The encoded protein is CAWIPVNTGELFF. Supplemented by reference TRBV30 and TRBJ2-2, the full variable domain reads SQTIHQWPATLVQPVGSPLSLECTVEGTSNPNLYWYRQAAGRGLQLLFYSVGIGQISSEVPQNLSASRPQDRQFILSSKKLLLSDSGFYLCAWIPVNTGELFFGEGSRLTVL.

This rearrangement joins TRBV5-1 to TRBJ2-3; weak D call: TRBD2 (6 bases). V was cut by 0 bases and J by 2 bases, with 13 bases left in between. The germline V gene encodes CDR1 SGHRS and CDR2 YFSETQ. This CDR3 is built from 16 residues. Written as DNA, the CDR3 is TGCGCCAGCAGCTTGGGAGGCGGGACTGTCACAGATACGCAGTATTTT. Its translation: CASSLGGGTVTDTQYF.